This record covers a single T cell receptor (beta chain). This receptor's antigen is unknown. Per-base qualities were not stored, and no clone one base away is much larger. Single viable CD3+CD4+CD8-CD45RO+ cells were sorted as memory CD4+ T cells on a FACSAria II. CMV serostatus was determined with a Roche Elecsys assay detecting serum IgG against CMV pp150, pp28, p38 and p52. Once the samples were thawed, total CD4+ T cells were enriched through positive selection using CD4 magnetic microbeads. The samples came from a different study that was designed specifically to examine the CD4+ T cell memory repertoire. Peripheral blood mononuclear cells were isolated and cryopreserved following standard operating procedures; serum was stored at -80 °C. The staining used CD3-PerCP (BW264/56), CD4-APC (RPA-T4), CD45RO-PE (UCHT1) and CD8-Pacific Orange (3B5) antibodies, and Sytox blue was used to exclude non-viable cells.

V gives up 5 bases and J gives up 0 bases, and the segment between their germline ends measures 8 bases. From the cysteine up to the phenylalanine, the CDR3 has a length of 14 residues. The CDR3 DNA has 42 bases and is translated from base 1. According to the germline V gene (reference sequence), CDR1 reads SEHNR and CDR2 reads FQNEAQ. The data were taken from a study of memory CD4+ T cells and cytomegalovirus serostatus (dated by TCRdb to about 2019). General notes on the study: A total of around 35 healthy Belgian adults, of whom 9 were CMV seropositive and some 25 were CMV seronegative, were included in the cohort. CD4+ memory TCRbeta repertoires of a Belgian cohort with known cytomegalovirus serostatus were sequenced in order to replicate a published TCR-based CMV serostatus classifier.

Results the study describes overall, beyond this receptor: Only CD4+CD45RO+ memory cells were sequenced, in contrast to the original study, which included naive and memory CD4+ and CD8+ populations. The original-framework classifier achieved a median bootstrapped AUC of around 0.95 with a 95% CI of 0.76-1.00 on the Belgian cohort. The results were interpreted as suggesting that the CMV-associated TCR signature is largely present in the CD4+ memory repertoire. For CMV serostatus prediction, a median bootstrapped AUC of 0.95 was reached with the original framework, and a median bootstrapped AUC of around 0.9 was reached with a US-trained random forest. Of 164 previously reported CMV-associated TCRbeta sequences, approximately 70 appeared in the CD4+ memory repertoires, each in one to five individuals.

The Quick-DNA Microprep Kit was used to extract genomic DNA from the sorted cells. TCRbeta DNA was amplified with the immunoSEQ hsTCRbeta kit following the manufacturer's protocol. TCRbeta libraries were sequenced on an Illumina MiSeq instrument. The paper's data handling went like this. Following removal of out-of-frame sequences, around 2.4 million distinct TCRbeta sequences were retained, with an average of roughly 70,000 per individual. Each individual was scored by the count of fewer than 200 previously reported CMV-associated TCRbeta sequences and the total productive distinct TCRbeta count. A beta-binomial model was reimplemented in Python, and scikit-learn random forests with default parameters were trained on US cohort data. Classifier performance on the Belgian cohort was summarized as median AUC with percentile confidence intervals over 10,000 bootstrap iterations. TCRdb took this table from immuneACCESS and kept in-frame rearrangements with V and J called. Such tables lack part of the clones; where checked against another copy, unresolved V genes explain under half of the gap, and the rest is unexplained. D and trimming were read from the DNA, whereas the V and J calls and clone size are those reported in that table. Within this sample are roughly 76,000 clones, with around 78% of them counted one time only. The ten largest clones capture around 2.6% of the sample.

This TCR derives from an adult in good health and CMV-seropositive. This receptor chain uses TRBV7-9 and TRBJ1-3, with the D gene uncertain. The sample taken for sequencing was memory CD4+ T cells from blood. CDR3 reads: CASSHYSSGNTIYF. In nucleotides, the sequence is TGTGCCAGCAGCCATTACAGCTCTGGAAACACCATATATTTT.